This is a list of T cell receptor beta chains from one sample in a study of response to subunit inactivated influenza vaccine. One entry per CDR3 protein, called by TCRdb with MiXCR from the RT-PCR reads. The sample shows 800,000 to 1,000,000 distinct CDR3 sequences, 21% of them seen only once. Source: PBMCs from blood, taken less than 6 days after vaccination. These receptors all come from a man in his forties or fifties who received an inactivated influenza vaccine. Both conserved end residues are part of each CDR3. D genes are given only for firm matches. Expanded clones are given a class, and other clones once, few, many or no size at all.

d_gene: .; j_gene: TRBJ2-7; v_gene: TRBV4-1; abundance: few; CDR3aa: CASSQIYRIDDYEQYF; CDR3nt: TGCGCCAGCAGCCAAATTTATCGGATAGATGACTACGAGCAGTACTTC
d_gene: TRBD2; j_gene: TRBJ2-7; v_gene: TRBV12-3/TRBV12-4; abundance: many; CDR3aa: CASSPGLAGGTYEQYF; CDR3nt: TGTGCCAGCAGCCCCGGACTAGCGGGGGGGACCTACGAGCAGTACTTC
d_gene: .; j_gene: TRBJ2-5; v_gene: TRBV25-1; abundance: .; CDR3aa: CASSPRVGGGIETQYF; CDR3nt: TGTGCCAGCAGCCCGCGGGTCGGAGGGGGCATCGAGACCCAGTACTTC
d_gene: .; j_gene: TRBJ2-1; v_gene: TRBV7-9; abundance: .; CDR3aa: CASSLDGREQFF; CDR3nt: TGTGCCAGCAGCTTAGATGGGCGGGAGCAGTTCTTC
d_gene: .; j_gene: TRBJ2-4; v_gene: TRBV12-3/TRBV12-4; abundance: .; CDR3aa: CASSLRPGRGRLGNIQYF; CDR3nt: TGTGCCAGCAGTTTAAGGCCGGGCCGGGGGAGACTCGGAAACATTCAGTACTTC
d_gene: .; j_gene: TRBJ2-2; v_gene: TRBV18; abundance: .; CDR3aa: CASSPPYGTGELFF; CDR3nt: TGTGCCAGCTCACCACCGTACGGCACCGGGGAGCTGTTTTTT
d_gene: .; j_gene: TRBJ2-2; v_gene: TRBV20-1; abundance: many; CDR3aa: CSAIGGPNTGELFF; CDR3nt: TGCAGTGCTATTGGAGGTCCGAACACCGGGGAGCTGTTTTTT
d_gene: TRBD2; j_gene: TRBJ2-1; v_gene: TRBV19; abundance: .; CDR3aa: CASSIRLAGWTYNEQFF; CDR3nt: TGTGCCAGTAGTATTCGGCTAGCGGGGTGGACCTACAATGAGCAGTTCTTC
d_gene: .; j_gene: TRBJ2-3; v_gene: TRBV6-5; abundance: few; CDR3aa: CASSYSTGLTDTQYF; CDR3nt: TGTGCCAGCAGTTACTCTACAGGCCTTACAGATACGCAGTATTTT
d_gene: .; j_gene: TRBJ1-1; v_gene: TRBV2; abundance: .; CDR3aa: CASSPPGKQAFF; CDR3nt: TGTGCCAGCAGTCCACCAGGGAAGCAAGCTTTCTTT
d_gene: .; j_gene: TRBJ2-3; v_gene: TRBV29-1; abundance: .; CDR3aa: CSVEDWSDSTDTQYF; CDR3nt: TGCAGCGTTGAAGATTGGTCGGACAGCACAGATACGCAGTATTTT
d_gene: TRBD1; j_gene: TRBJ1-5; v_gene: TRBV5-6; abundance: few; CDR3aa: CASSLRGLRQPQHF; CDR3nt: TGTGCCAGCAGCTTGAGGGGGCTTCGGCAGCCCCAGCATTTT
d_gene: .; j_gene: TRBJ2-5; v_gene: TRBV15; abundance: few; CDR3aa: CATSSVLGGQYF; CDR3nt: TGTGCCACCAGCAGCGTTTTGGGGGGCCAGTACTTC
d_gene: .; j_gene: TRBJ2-3; v_gene: TRBV6-4; abundance: .; CDR3aa: CASSDEVSNVYTQYF; CDR3nt: TGTGCCAGCAGTGACGAGGTCTCGAACGTTTATACGCAGTATTTT
d_gene: TRBD2; j_gene: TRBJ2-2; v_gene: TRBV12-3/TRBV12-4; abundance: few; CDR3aa: CASSHVRSSGTGELFF; CDR3nt: TGTGCCAGCAGTCACGTCAGGTCTAGCGGCACCGGGGAGCTGTTTTTT
d_gene: .; j_gene: TRBJ2-5; v_gene: TRBV12-3/TRBV12-4; abundance: .; CDR3aa: CASSFLGGGKETQYF; CDR3nt: TGTGCCAGCAGTTTTTTGGGAGGGGGAAAAGAGACCCAGTACTTC